Listed here are 32 T cell receptor beta chains from one sample, sequenced in a study of cytomegalovirus exposure and HLA in healthy donors. PCR employed 60 Vbeta and 13 Jbeta primers. Clones were read by immunoSEQ multiplex PCR, and TCRdb kept only the in-frame ones, dropping some. The sample has 100,000 to 150,000 clones; 75% to 85% are singletons. Sample: PBMCs. These receptors were collected from a girl aged 2-10 years in good health and CMV-seronegative.

This chain uses TRBV5-1 with TRBJ2-1; D is perhaps TRBD1 (6 bases). V was clipped by 0 bases and J by 3 bases, with 10 bases between them. Germline loops: CDR1 SGHRS, CDR2 YFSETQ. The CDR3 covers 15 residues. CDR3 bases: TGCGCCAGCAGCTTGGGTGGGGGCCACTACAATGAGCAGTTCTTC. This sequence encodes CASSLGGGHYNEQFF.

J is TRBJ2-2 and V is TRBV5-6; D possibly corresponds to TRBD2 (5 bases). Germline CDR1 is SGHDT and CDR2 is YYEEEE. There are 15 residues in the CDR3. V lost 1 base, J lost 5 bases, and 12 bases lay in between. The CDR3 reads CASSLSGNPTGELFF. The CDR3 DNA sequence: TGTGCCAGCAGCTTGTCGGGGAATCCAACCGGGGAGCTGTTTTTT.

The chain joins TRBV4-2 to TRBJ2-2; weak D call: TRBD2 (7 bases). Germline V gene data show CDR1 as LGHNA and CDR2 as YNFKEQ. This CDR3 spans 17 amino acids. Trimming removed 4 bases from V and 1 base from J, with 16 bases in between. This chain's CDR3 is CASSRRGGTENTGELFF. In nucleotides, the CDR3 is TGTGCCAGCAGCCGTAGGGGGGGAACGGAGAACACCGGGGAGCTGTTTTTT.

This clone appeared a few times. V and J are TRBV11-2 and TRBJ1-6; D perhaps matches TRBD1 (5 bases). CDR1 SGHAT and CDR2 FQNNGV come from the germline V gene. The CDR3 extends over 18 amino acids. The V end was cut by 5 bases, the J end by 5 bases, with 22 bases between. The CDR3 reads CASSPRLGGYKDNSPLHF. Written as DNA, the CDR3 is TGTGCCAGCAGCCCGAGACTCGGGGGGTACAAAGATAATTCACCCCTCCACTTT. Looking up the rest from reference TRBV11-2 and TRBJ1-6 gives the full variable domain: EAGVAQSPRYKIIEKRQSVAFWCNPISGHATLYWYQQILGQGPKLLIQFQNNGVVDDSQLPKDRFSAERLKGVDSTLKIQPAKLEDSAVYLCASSPRLGGYKDNSPLHFGNGTRLTVT.

CDR3 in DNA: TGTGCCAGCAGAAAAAGCCAGGGGTCCTACAATGAGCAGTTCTTC. As protein: CASRKSQGSYNEQFF. The rearrangement links TRBV7-2 to TRBJ2-1; a weak D match, TRBD1 (6 bases). Trimming left V 6 bases short and J 1 base short, with 13 bases between. The CDR3 sequence is 15 residues long. Germline values: CDR1 SGHTA, CDR2 FQGNSA. Filled out from reference TRBV7-2 and TRBJ2-1, the complete variable domain reads GAGVSQSPSNKVTEKGKDVELRCDPISGHTALYWYRQSLGQGLEFLIYFQGNSAPDKSGLPSDRFSAERTGGSVSTLTIQRTQQEDSAVYLCASRKSQGSYNEQFFGPGTRLTVL.

The chain combines TRBV4-1 with TRBJ2-7, with 10 bases matching TRBD1. CDR3 size: 15 residues. V dropped 4 bases and J dropped 0; count of bases not matched to a gene: 3. Germline V CDR1 and CDR2: MGHRA, YSYEKL. CDR3 bases: TGCGCCAGCAGCCCGGGGGACAGGGGCTCCTACGAGCAGTACTTC. Translated, it gives CASSPGDRGSYEQYF.

This sequence joins TRBV4-1 and TRBJ2-7; weak D call: TRBD2 (7 bases). With 0 bases removed from V and 3 bases from J, the gap between germline ends came to 15 bases. In germline, CDR1 is MGHRA, CDR2 YSYEKL. The CDR3 is 16 residues long. CDR3 sequence reads: CASSQDPGEGIYEQYF. The CDR3 DNA reads TGCGCCAGCAGCCAAGACCCAGGGGAGGGGATCTACGAGCAGTACTTC.

This chain joins TRBV28 and TRBJ2-7, with D tentatively TRBD1 (6 bases). The V gene lost 3 bases and the J gene lost 2 bases, with 8 bases spanning the gap. Germline lookup yields CDR1 MDHEN and CDR2 SYDVKM. This CDR3 spans 13 amino acids. DNA for the CDR3: TGTGCCAGCAGTTTTTCAGGGGCCTACGAGCAGTACTTC. Protein: CASSFSGAYEQYF.

The chain's CDR3 is CASRTGYGELFF. The DNA of the CDR3 is TGTGCCAGCAGAACAGGGTACGGGGAGCTGTTTTTT. This chain links TRBV27 with TRBJ2-2; D may be TRBD1 (6 bases). V was shortened by 6 bases and J by 7 bases, with 9 bases between the two germline ends. Per the germline V gene, CDR1 is MNHEY and CDR2 is SMNVEV (reference sequence). CDR3 length: 12 residues.

CDR3 sequence reads: CASSIWQNNEKLFF. The DNA for the CDR3 is TGTGCCAGTAGTATTTGGCAGAATAATGAAAAACTGTTTTTT. This sequence joins TRBV19 and TRBJ1-4; D gene ambiguous. From germline, CDR1 is LNHDA and CDR2 SQIVND (reference sequence). Trimming took 3 bases from V and 4 from J, leaving 9 bases between them. CDR3 length: 14 residues.

This rearrangement joins TRBV29-1 to TRBJ2-2, with 7 bases fitting TRBD2. Trimming cost V 6 bases and J 0 bases; bases outside gene matches: 7. The germline V gene encodes CDR1 SQVTM and CDR2 ANQGSEA. There are 15 residues in the CDR3. CDR3 in DNA: TGCAGCGTGGGCGGGGGATTTACGAACACCGGGGAGCTGTTTTTT. The encoded protein is CSVGGGFTNTGELFF.

The chain uses TRBV7-2 and TRBJ2-2, with a possible D match to TRBD2 (6 bases). The CDR3 totals 15 residues. Germline CDR1 and CDR2: SGHTA and FQGNSA. V was trimmed by 2 bases and J by 8 bases, leaving 15 bases between them. The CDR3 sequence: CASSLKWRDGGELFF. The DNA of the CDR3 is TGTGCCAGCAGCTTAAAATGGCGGGACGGTGGGGAGCTGTTTTTT.

This clone was detected a few times. This chain's CDR3 is CASSPRSVREKLFF. Written as DNA, the CDR3 is TGTGCCAGCAGCCCCCGGAGCGTAAGGGAAAAACTGTTTTTT. The chain has TRBV9 and TRBJ1-4, with D hard to call. The germline V gene encodes CDR1 SGDLS and CDR2 YYNGEE. V lost 4 bases to trimming and J lost 8 bases, with 15 bases between them. This CDR3 spans 14 amino acids.

J is TRBJ2-2 and V is TRBV5-6; D is possibly TRBD1 (5 bases). This CDR3 has 17 amino acids. Deletions cut 0 bases from V and 4 bases from J, with 16 bases between. Germline values: CDR1 SGHDT, CDR2 YYEEEE. For the CDR3, the DNA is TGTGCCAGCAGCTTGGAGCAGACAGATTTTCCCACCGGGGAGCTGTTTTTT. Translated, it gives CASSLEQTDFPTGELFF.

This chain uses TRBV6-1 with TRBJ1-1; 8 bases align to TRBD1. Germline V gives CDR1 MNHNS, CDR2 SASEGT. The CDR3 runs to 13 residues. The V gene end was trimmed by 8 bases and the J gene end by 3 bases; junction bases not matched to a gene: 5. CDR3 in amino acids: CASGSDRDTEAFF. The CDR3 DNA reads as TGTGCCAGCGGGTCGGACAGGGACACTGAAGCTTTCTTT.

J is TRBJ1-2 and V is TRBV5-6; D is ambiguous. Germline CDR1 and CDR2: SGHDT and YYEEEE. Between the trimmed V and J ends, which lost 4 bases and 4 bases, there was a span of 8 bases. This CDR3 region has 12 residues. In nucleotides, the CDR3 is TGTGCCAGCAGCGCGCTGATCTATGGCTACACCTTC. This gives the protein CASSALIYGYTF.

This chain links TRBV30 with TRBJ1-5, with D possibly being TRBD1 (5 bases). CDR3 length equals 13 residues. Germline V gives CDR1 GTSNPN, CDR2 SVGIG (reference sequence). Trimming took off 5 bases at V and 5 bases at J, with 13 bases between the two ends. CDR3 sequence reads: CAWGQRGDQPQHF. CDR3 DNA sequence: TGTGCCTGGGGGCAACGGGGGGATCAGCCCCAGCATTTT.

This chain links TRBV19 with TRBJ2-7; D may be TRBD2 (6 bases). Germline-derived CDR1 and CDR2 are LNHDA and SQIVND (reference sequence). CDR3 length: 11 amino acids. Trimming pared 6 bases from V and 7 bases from J, leaving 10 bases between. CDR3 DNA sequence: TGTGCCAGTAGGACGGCGGGGGAGCAGTACTTC. It is translated as CASRTAGEQYF.

The V gene is TRBV11-2, the J gene TRBJ2-7; possibly TRBD2 for D (7 bases). CDR1 and CDR2 from the germline V gene are SGHAT and FQNNGV. V was clipped by 2 bases and J by 2 bases, with 13 bases between them. The CDR3 contains 15 residues. The CDR3 region has the DNA TGTGCCAGCAGCTTATCAAGGGGGGGGGCCTACGAGCAGTACTTC. Protein product: CASSLSRGGAYEQYF. The entire variable domain, with the rest obtained from reference TRBV11-2 and TRBJ2-7, is as follows: EAGVAQSPRYKIIEKRQSVAFWCNPISGHATLYWYQQILGQGPKLLIQFQNNGVVDDSQLPKDRFSAERLKGVDSTLKIQPAKLEDSAVYLCASSLSRGGAYEQYFGPGTRLTVT.

The chain recombines TRBV5-1 with TRBJ2-5; D is perhaps TRBD2 (5 bases). Looked up from germline, CDR1 is SGHRS and CDR2 is YFSETQ. This CDR3 region has 14 residues. V was trimmed by 2 bases and J by 2 bases, leaving 10 bases between them. CDR3 sequence (DNA): TGCGCCAGCAGCTTAGGACCGGGACAAGAGACCCAGTACTTC. Translation gives CASSLGPGQETQYF.

With respect to this clone: As the CDR3 is not closed by the conserved phenylalanine or tryptophan, this likely results from a read error. The rearrangement links TRBV6-5 to TRBJ2-2; TRBD1 matches 9 bases. Trimming removed 7 bases from V and 5 bases from J; junction bases left unmatched: 8. Germline lookup yields CDR1 MNHEY and CDR2 SVGAGI. The CDR3 length is 15 residues. The CDR3 spells CASTPTGGWTGELFV. CDR3 bases: TGTGCCAGCACTCCAACAGGGGGCTGGACCGGGGAGCTGTTTGTT.

The chain employs TRBV7-9 and TRBJ1-2, with 11 bases lining up with TRBD1. J lost 5 bases, V lost 1 base, and 9 bases had no gene match. The CDR3 spans 17 residues. Germline V gives CDR1 SEHNR, CDR2 FQNEAQ (reference sequence). CDR3 region: CASSLGGTGGFTYGYTF. For the CDR3, the DNA is TGTGCCAGCAGCTTAGGTGGGACAGGGGGTTTCACTTATGGCTACACCTTC.

The CDR3 sequence is CASSLWTESNQPQHF. For the CDR3, the DNA is TGTGCCAGCAGTTTATGGACAGAATCCAATCAGCCCCAGCATTTT. J is TRBJ1-5 and V is TRBV28, with a possible D match to TRBD1 (5 bases). From germline, CDR1 is MDHEN and CDR2 SYDVKM. The CDR3 has 15 amino acids. Trimming shortened V by 0 bases and J by 3 bases, and 9 bases separated the two germline ends.

The J gene is TRBJ1-1, the V gene TRBV29-1; TRBD1 is a possible D gene (5 bases). This CDR3 has 11 amino acids. Trimming removed 5 bases at V and 11 bases at J, with 15 bases between. Germline V gene lookup returns CDR1 SQVTM and CDR2 ANQGSEA. The CDR3 sequence: CSVTGLGRAFF. DNA of the CDR3: TGCAGCGTTACAGGTTTGGGTAGGGCTTTCTTT.

The rearrangement links TRBV7-3 to TRBJ1-1; D might be TRBD1 (6 bases). V was trimmed by 3 bases and J by 2 bases, leaving 10 bases between them. The germline V gene has CDR1 SGHTA and CDR2 FQGTGA. This CDR3 has 14 amino acids. CDR3: CASSLVGGNTEAFF. In DNA, the CDR3 is TGTGCCAGCAGCTTGGTAGGGGGAAACACTGAAGCTTTCTTT.

The rearrangement joins TRBV9 to TRBJ2-7; D is possibly TRBD1 (6 bases). CDR1 is SGDLS, CDR2 YYNGEE, per germline. Trimming took 6 bases from V and 0 from J, leaving 16 bases between them. This CDR3 region has 15 residues. CDR3 DNA: TGTGCCAGCAATCCCGGGACACTCAACTCCTACGAGCAGTACTTC. Amino acids: CASNPGTLNSYEQYF.

The J gene is TRBJ2-4, the V gene TRBV2, with 7 bases lining up with TRBD1. There are 13 residues in the CDR3. The germline V gene has CDR1 SNHLY and CDR2 FYNNEI. Germline trimming cut 10 bases from V and 4 bases from J; bases unmatched to any gene: 7. CDR3 protein: CANEDRLKNIQYF. DNA of the CDR3: TGTGCCAACGAGGACAGGTTGAAAAACATTCAGTACTTC. The variable domain in full, with the rest retrieved from reference TRBV2 and TRBJ2-4, is EPEVTQTPSHQVTQMGQEVILRCVPISNHLYFYWYRQILGQKVEFLVSFYNNEISEKSEIFDDQFSVERPDGSNFTLKIRSTKLEDSAMYFCANEDRLKNIQYFGAGTRLSVL.

In DNA form, the CDR3 reads TGTGCCTGGAGTCGGGATAGCAATCAGCCCCAGCATTTT. Its translation is CAWSRDSNQPQHF. V and J are TRBV30 and TRBJ1-5; the D is unclear. Germline V gene data show CDR1 as GTSNPN and CDR2 as SVGIG (reference sequence). V was trimmed by 2 bases and J by 0 bases, leaving 5 bases between them. CDR3 length: 13 residues.

This clone came up once. The CDR3, as DNA: TGTGCCAGCAGCCCCCTATTCACGGACAGGGGAGCCGCTGGCTACACCTTC. This encodes CASSPLFTDRGAAGYTF. V gene TRBV11-1 combines with J gene TRBJ1-2; 9 positions match TRBD1. V shed 5 bases and J 7 bases; nucleotides not matched to a gene: 17. The CDR3 consists of 17 residues. Germline V gene sequence: CDR1 SGHAT, CDR2 FQDESV (reference sequence).

This clone was seen only once. V usage is TRBV5-1 and J usage is TRBJ1-1; possibly TRBD1 for D (5 bases). CDR3 length: 12 amino acids. The germline V gene has CDR1 SGHRS and CDR2 YFSETQ. Trimming removed 4 bases from V and 8 bases from J, with 12 bases in between. CDR3 sequence (DNA): TGCGCCAGCAGCCCCCGCGGGACCGAAGCTTTCTTT. Amino acid sequence: CASSPRGTEAFF.

The CDR3 DNA is TGTGCCAGCAGCCCGGGACTACCCACAGATACGCAGTATTTT. Translated, it gives CASSPGLPTDTQYF. The gene calls are TRBV4-2 and TRBJ2-3, with TRBD2 matching 7 bases. CDR3 size: 14 residues. Trimming removed 4 bases from V and 2 bases from J; junction bases left unmatched: 3. Germline V gene lookup returns CDR1 LGHNA and CDR2 YNFKEQ.

This clone has a single count. This chain connects TRBV5-1 to TRBJ2-7, with 13 bases lining up with TRBD2. CDR1 SGHRS and CDR2 YFSETQ come from the germline V gene. This CDR3 has 15 amino acids. V lost 3 bases, J lost 2 bases, and 2 bases stayed unmatched. The CDR3, as DNA: TGCGCCAGCAGCTACGGGACTAGCGGGACCTACGAGCAGTACTTC. It is translated as CASSYGTSGTYEQYF.